This T cell receptor beta chain was captured in a study of shared clonotypes between healthy human individuals. Germline CDR1 LGHNT, CDR2 FRNRAP. This CDR3 has 15 residues. Trimming removed 4 bases from V and 7 bases from J, with 19 bases in between. Measured with immunoSEQ multiplex PCR; TCRdb has only the in-frame clones, and not every one. The data show 2 million to 2.5 million clones, roughly 95% seen once. The rearrangement uses TRBV12-5 and TRBJ2-5; weak D call: TRBD2 (6 bases). The receptor was derived from a man younger than 35 in good health. The sequenced material came from naive CD4+ T cells sorted from blood. Subset in this sample: CD45RA+ positively selected. DNA of the CDR3: TGTGCTAGTGGTTCTTACCTTACTAGCAGAGGGACCCAGTACTTC. It codes for CASGSYLTSRGTQYF.